This T cell receptor beta chain appears in the sequencing data of a study of human T cells and chemical hapten exposure. Turning to the study itself: Weekly scalp doses of diphenylcyclopropenone were given to patients during the approximately 25-week study.

TCRdb itself ran the RACE reads through MiXCR, one entry per CDR3 protein. The sample records some 340,000 distinct CDR3 sequences, under 9% being singletons. The CDR3 has 14 amino acids. Looked up from germline, CDR1 is DFQATT and CDR2 is SNEGSKA (reference sequence). The junction had 7 bases not matched to a gene; V was cut back by 5 bases and J by 2 bases. The table lists this clonotype with a few counts. Its matching antigen is unknown. The time point: patch test 1, 2 weeks after DPC sensitization. Treatment denoted: therapeutic diphenylcyclopropenone sensitization with weekly scalp DPC. Findings and caveats of the study: Among TCRs, those above 1 in 1000 frequency were unaffected by DPC sensitization.

This receptor was obtained from a woman between 18 and 29 years old with alopecia areata. Some clones in this sample may be carry-over from other donors' samples. The rearrangement links TRBV20-1 to TRBJ2-3, with TRBD2 matching over 7 bases. Sequenced material: whole blood, taken in connection with sensitization to the hapten diphenylcyclopropenone (DPC). The CDR3 loop is CSAGWGGDTDTQYF. The CDR3, as DNA: TGCAGTGCTGGCTGGGGGGGAGACACAGATACGCAGTATTTT.